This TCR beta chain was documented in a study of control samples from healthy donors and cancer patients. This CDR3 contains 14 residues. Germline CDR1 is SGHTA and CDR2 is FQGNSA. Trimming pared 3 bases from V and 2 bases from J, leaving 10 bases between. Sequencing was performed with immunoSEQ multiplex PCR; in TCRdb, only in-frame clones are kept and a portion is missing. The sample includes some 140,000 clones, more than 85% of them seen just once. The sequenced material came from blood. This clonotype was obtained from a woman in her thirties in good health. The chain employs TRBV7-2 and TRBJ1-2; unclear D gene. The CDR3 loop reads CASSFESRNYGYTF. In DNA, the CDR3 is TGTGCCAGCAGCTTTGAGAGCCGAAACTATGGCTACACCTTC.